This T cell receptor (beta chain) was captured by sequencing in a study of blood T cell repertoires in COVID-19. For the study at large: In each case, the material was cDNA or gDNA derived from T cells, B-cell-depleted T cells, or PBMCs.

Authors' methods: From reference gene primer amplification, estimates of nucleated cell counts were derived. The data were produced by immunoSEQ multiplex PCR, yet TCRdb's version contains in-frame clones alone and is incomplete. V and J calls and clone size follow that table, whereas D and trimming were derived from the DNA. This repertoire shows some 150,000 clones, approximately 80% found once; its top ten account for 0.5% to 0.65%. The CDR3 totals 14 residues. Trimming took 5 bases from V and 5 from J, leaving 13 bases between them. In germline, CDR1 is SGHTA, CDR2 FQGNSA. This receptor was identified in a man aged 55 to 70 with acute or convalescent COVID-19. The V gene is TRBV7-2, the J gene TRBJ1-5, with D possibly TRBD1 on 5 matching bases. Input material: peripheral blood. In DNA form, the CDR3 reads TGTGCCAGCAGCCTATACCAGGGTTATCAGCCCCAGCATTTT. Its translation is CASSLYQGYQPQHF.